The 17 T cell receptor beta chains below were found in one sample sequenced in a study of blood T cell repertoires in COVID-19. The protocol was immunoSEQ multiplex PCR, while the TCRdb copy is restricted to in-frame clones and leaves out a portion. The sample yields more than 150,000 clones, around 86% seen once. The source material was peripheral blood. Every receptor here comes from a man aged 55 to 70 with acute or convalescent COVID-19.

The rearrangement links TRBV28 to TRBJ1-1; D perhaps matches TRBD1 (5 bases). V lost 7 bases, J lost 5 bases, and 14 bases lay in between. The CDR3 loop spans 13 amino acids. CDR1 is MDHEN and CDR2 is SYDVKM in the germline V gene. CDR3 region: CASNGVRGTEAFF. The CDR3 DNA follows: TGTGCCAGCAACGGTGTGCGGGGGACTGAAGCTTTCTTT. Variable domain in full (rest from reference TRBV28 and TRBJ1-1): DVKVTQSSRYLVKRTGEKVFLECVQDMDHENMFWYRQDPGLGLRLIYFSYDVKMKEKGDIPEGYSVSREKKERFSLILESASTNQTSMYLCASNGVRGTEAFFGQGTRLTVV.

The chain carries TRBV6-5 and TRBJ1-4; weak D call: TRBD1 (5 bases). V lost 5 bases and J 8 bases, leaving 15 bases between the germline ends. The CDR3 is 14 amino acids. Germline CDR1 is MNHEY and CDR2 is SVGAGI. The CDR3 bases are TGTGCCAGCAGTCGCGGGGGAGGGAGGGAAAAACTGTTTTTT. Its translation: CASSRGGGREKLFF.

This chain joins TRBV7-2 and TRBJ1-1, with D unresolved. The V gene's germline CDR1 is SGHTA and CDR2 FQGNSA. The CDR3 covers 14 residues. V lost 1 base to trimming and J lost 3 bases, with 9 bases between them. DNA for the CDR3: TGTGCCAGCAGCTTAGGAGGGTTCTACACTGAAGCTTTCTTT. Translated: CASSLGGFYTEAFF.

This chain joins TRBV19 and TRBJ2-5, with TRBD2 identical over 13 bases. The length of the CDR3 is 16 residues. Germline V lookup: CDR1 LNHDA, CDR2 SQIVND (reference sequence). V lost 8 bases and J lost 5; bases outside the gene matches: 11. For the CDR3, the DNA is TGTGCCAGTTCTGCGGGGGGACTAGCGGGATATGAGACCCAGTACTTC. This translates into CASSAGGLAGYETQYF. The full variable domain, its missing parts supplied by reference TRBV19 and TRBJ2-5, is DGGITQSPKYLFRKEGQNVTLSCEQNLNHDAMYWYRQDPGQGLRLIYYSQIVNDFQKGDIAEGYSVSREKKESFPLTVTSAQKNPTAFYLCASSAGGLAGYETQYFGPGTRLLVL.

This clone is a singleton in its sample. V and J are TRBV3-1 (or the pseudogene TRBV3-2) and TRBJ2-7, with D maybe TRBD1 (6 bases). The germline V and J ends were trimmed by 0 bases and 6 bases, with 9 bases remaining between them. Germline assignment: CDR1 LGHDT and CDR2 YNNKEL (reference sequence). The CDR3 spans 13 residues. Here the CDR3 reads CASSQDRGAEQYF. The CDR3 DNA sequence: TGTGCCAGCAGCCAAGACAGGGGAGCCGAGCAGTACTTC.

The CDR3 sequence is CASSAERNYGYTF. The CDR3 DNA reads as TGTGCCAGCAGTGCAGAAAGAAACTATGGCTACACCTTC. The gene calls are TRBV6-4 and TRBJ1-2, with D unresolved. V lost 4 bases and J lost 2, with 8 bases in between. The CDR3 contains 13 residues. Germline CDR1 MRHNA, CDR2 SNTAGT.

The chain uses TRBV19 and TRBJ2-3; D is possibly TRBD2 (6 bases). The V end was cut by 6 bases, the J end by 2 bases, with 12 bases between. The CDR3 has 14 amino acids. The germline V gene encodes CDR1 LNHDA and CDR2 SQIVND (reference sequence). The CDR3 reads CASRRGPFTDTQYF. CDR3 DNA sequence: TGTGCCAGTAGGCGGGGTCCCTTCACAGATACGCAGTATTTT.

This rearrangement joins TRBV11-2 to TRBJ1-1, with 7 bases identical to TRBD1. The CDR3 runs 14 residues. The J segment lost 6 bases and the V segment lost 3 bases, leaving 7 bases of the junction unmatched. Germline-derived CDR1 and CDR2 are SGHAT and FQNNGV. The CDR3 sequence is CASSFDRVSSEAFF. The CDR3, as DNA: TGTGCCAGCAGCTTCGACAGGGTCTCGTCTGAAGCTTTCTTT.

The chain joins TRBV24-1 to TRBJ2-1; the D gene is possibly TRBD2 (5 bases). CDR1 is KGHDR and CDR2 is SFDVKD in the germline V gene. Trimming stripped 5 bases from V and 8 bases from J, with 9 bases between. This CDR3 has 12 amino acids. CDR3 amino acids: CATSGPGDEQFF. CDR3 DNA: TGTGCCACCAGTGGCCCCGGGGATGAGCAGTTCTTC.

The V gene is TRBV5-4, the J gene TRBJ2-6, with D perhaps matching TRBD1 (6 bases). Trimming stripped 4 bases from V and 0 bases from J, with 17 bases between. CDR1 and CDR2 (germline): SGHNT, YYREEE (reference sequence). This CDR3 spans 18 amino acids. The CDR3 here is CASSKDSFLPSGANVLTF. CDR3 nucleotide sequence: TGTGCCAGCAGCAAGGACAGCTTTTTACCCTCTGGGGCCAACGTCCTGACTTTC.

V gene TRBV29-1 combines with J gene TRBJ2-7; D may be TRBD1 (6 bases). Germline-derived CDR1 and CDR2 are SQVTM and ANQGSEA. The CDR3 has 14 residues. Trimming cost V 7 bases and J 3 bases, with 19 bases left between them. As DNA, the CDR3 is TGCAGCGCCGAGACCAGGGGCGGCAGCTACGAGCAGTACTTC. Its protein product is CSAETRGGSYEQYF.

This clone has more than one count but fewer than ten. The rearrangement uses TRBV19 and TRBJ1-5; 10 nucleotides line up with TRBD1. This CDR3 has 14 amino acids. The J segment lost 6 bases and the V segment lost 5 bases, leaving 4 bases of the junction unmatched. Germline V gene sequence: CDR1 LNHDA, CDR2 SQIVND (reference sequence). CDR3 in amino acids: CASSDRGRVQPQHF. CDR3 in DNA: TGTGCCAGTAGTGACAGGGGGCGTGTTCAGCCCCAGCATTTT.

J is TRBJ2-3 and V is TRBV27; 9 nucleotides line up with TRBD2. Per germline, CDR1 MNHEY and CDR2 SMNVEV (reference sequence). The CDR3 is made up of 17 amino acids. J lost 1 base, V lost 5 bases, and 10 bases had no gene match. The CDR3 bases are TGTGCCAGCAGTCCAACCTTAGCGGGAGCGGGCACAGATACGCAGTATTTT. This translates into CASSPTLAGAGTDTQYF.

The rearrangement joins TRBV3-1 (or the pseudogene TRBV3-2) to TRBJ1-2; 10 bases agree with TRBD1. The CDR3 has 15 amino acids. V gave up 4 bases and J gave up 4 bases; unmatched junction bases: 6. Germline CDR1 LGHDT, CDR2 YNNKEL (reference sequence). CDR3 sequence (DNA): TGTGCCAGCAGCCGACGGGACAGGGGACCCTATGGCTACACCTTC. Translation: CASSRRDRGPYGYTF.

The rearrangement links TRBV7-2 to TRBJ2-1, with TRBD1 identical over 12 bases. The V segment lost 3 bases and the J segment 5 bases; nucleotides outside the gene matches: 5. CDR1 SGHTA and CDR2 FQGNSA come from the germline V gene. The CDR3 covers 16 residues. CDR3 in amino acids: CASSLTGTGGHNEQFF. The CDR3 region has the DNA TGTGCCAGCAGCTTGACCGGGACAGGGGGCCACAATGAGCAGTTCTTC.

V is TRBV5-6 and J is TRBJ2-3, with 8 positions matching TRBD1. V was clipped by 0 bases and J by 0 bases; unmatched bases: 6. CDR3 length equals 17 residues. CDR1 is SGHDT and CDR2 is YYEEEE in the germline V gene. For the CDR3, the DNA is TGTGCCAGCAGCTTGGTGAGGACAGGGTATAGCACAGATACGCAGTATTTT. Encoded protein: CASSLVRTGYSTDTQYF.

The chain is built from TRBV12-3 or TRBV12-4 and TRBJ1-5; D may be TRBD1 (6 bases). Deletions cut 4 bases from V and 4 bases from J, with 8 bases between. The CDR3 spans 13 residues. CDR3 sequence: CASSSGQNQPQHF. The CDR3 nucleotides read TGTGCCAGCAGTTCGGGACAAAATCAGCCCCAGCATTTT.